The 8 T cell receptor beta chains given below trace back to one sample, sequenced in a study of cytomegalovirus exposure and HLA in healthy donors. Primers: 60 Vbeta forward and 13 Jbeta reverse. The repertoire was sequenced with immunoSEQ multiplex PCR; TCRdb's copy has only in-frame clones and lacks some. Of roughly 58,000 clones in the sample, 65% to 90% are singletons; the top ten hold 1.5% to 2%. The material sequenced was PBMCs. These receptors all come from a human donor in good health.

The genes are TRBV11-1 and TRBJ2-3, with 9 bases aligning to TRBD2. J gave up 6 bases and V 2 bases, and 9 bases lay outside the gene matches. CDR1 is SGHAT, CDR2 FQDESV, per germline (reference sequence). This CDR3 comprises 16 residues. In DNA form, the CDR3 reads TGTGCCAGCAGCTTAACCAGCGGGGGGTTCCTGGATACGCAGTATTTT. Protein: CASSLTSGGFLDTQYF.

This clone has more than one count but fewer than ten. The CDR3 DNA follows: TGTGCCAGCAGCGACCGACAGGGATGGGTAGGAAACACCATATATTTT. As protein: CASSDRQGWVGNTIYF. This chain uses TRBV9 with TRBJ1-3, with 7 bases matching TRBD1. CDR1 is SGDLS and CDR2 is YYNGEE in the germline V gene. The CDR3 sequence is 16 residues long. The V segment lost 3 bases and the J segment 4 bases; nucleotides outside the gene matches: 10. Looking up the rest from reference TRBV9 and TRBJ1-3 gives the full variable domain: DSGVTQTPKHLITATGQRVTLRCSPRSGDLSVYWYQQSLDQGLQFLIQYYNGEERAKGNILERFSAQQFPDLHSELNLSSLELGDSALYFCASSDRQGWVGNTIYFGEGSWLTVV.

V and J are TRBV19 and TRBJ1-2; D is unclear. The CDR3 contains 12 residues. The V gene lost 3 bases and the J gene lost 5 bases, with 7 bases spanning the gap. In germline, CDR1 is LNHDA, CDR2 SQIVND (reference sequence). This CDR3 reads CASSMSGYGYTF. DNA of the CDR3: TGTGCCAGTAGTATGAGCGGTTATGGCTACACCTTC.

The rearrangement joins TRBV15 to TRBJ2-7; no clear D gene. The CDR3 is 16 amino acids. Trimming removed 0 bases at V and 0 bases at J, with 12 bases between. Germline V gene sequence: CDR1 LNHNV, CDR2 YYDKDF (reference sequence). The CDR3 region has the DNA TGTGCCACCAGCAGAGACTGGGCGTCCAGCTCCTACGAGCAGTACTTC. Encoded protein: CATSRDWASSSYEQYF.

The chain carries TRBV28 and TRBJ1-3; D might be TRBD1 (6 bases). Per the germline V gene, CDR1 is MDHEN and CDR2 is SYDVKM. CDR3 length equals 17 residues. V lost 7 bases and J 0 bases, leaving 19 bases between the germline ends. The CDR3 loop is CASKGIKDRSSGNTIYF. In nucleotides, the CDR3 is TGTGCCAGCAAGGGGATCAAAGACAGGTCCTCTGGAAACACCATATATTTT. The variable domain in full, completed from reference TRBV28 and TRBJ1-3, reads DVKVTQSSRYLVKRTGEKVFLECVQDMDHENMFWYRQDPGLGLRLIYFSYDVKMKEKGDIPEGYSVSREKKERFSLILESASTNQTSMYLCASKGIKDRSSGNTIYFGEGSWLTVV.

J is TRBJ2-3 and V is TRBV5-4; 7 positions agree with TRBD1. Trimming cost V 4 bases and J 2 bases; bases outside gene matches: 4. CDR3 length equals 14 residues. Germline V gene sequence: CDR1 SGHNT, CDR2 YYREEE (reference sequence). The CDR3 sequence: CASSRDSLTDTQYF. The CDR3 region has the DNA TGTGCCAGCAGCCGGGACAGTCTCACAGATACGCAGTATTTT.

The V and J genes are TRBV4-3 and TRBJ2-2, with TRBD2 matching over 7 bases. Germline-derived CDR1 and CDR2 are LGHNA and YSLEER. Unmatched junction bases numbered 7, after V lost 0 bases and J lost 9 bases. This CDR3 is built from 15 residues. This CDR3 reads CASSQDMGGARELFF. The DNA of the CDR3 is TGCGCCAGCAGCCAAGATATGGGAGGGGCCCGGGAGCTGTTTTTT.

The V gene is TRBV28, the J gene TRBJ2-4, with 8 positions matching TRBD1. The CDR3 loop spans 15 amino acids. CDR1 is MDHEN, CDR2 SYDVKM, per germline. Losses at the gene ends were 5 bases for V and 0 bases for J; bases not matched to a gene: 3. CDR3 DNA: TGTGCCAGCAGTAAGGGACAGGCAGCCAAAAACATTCAGTACTTC. It yields the protein CASSKGQAAKNIQYF.